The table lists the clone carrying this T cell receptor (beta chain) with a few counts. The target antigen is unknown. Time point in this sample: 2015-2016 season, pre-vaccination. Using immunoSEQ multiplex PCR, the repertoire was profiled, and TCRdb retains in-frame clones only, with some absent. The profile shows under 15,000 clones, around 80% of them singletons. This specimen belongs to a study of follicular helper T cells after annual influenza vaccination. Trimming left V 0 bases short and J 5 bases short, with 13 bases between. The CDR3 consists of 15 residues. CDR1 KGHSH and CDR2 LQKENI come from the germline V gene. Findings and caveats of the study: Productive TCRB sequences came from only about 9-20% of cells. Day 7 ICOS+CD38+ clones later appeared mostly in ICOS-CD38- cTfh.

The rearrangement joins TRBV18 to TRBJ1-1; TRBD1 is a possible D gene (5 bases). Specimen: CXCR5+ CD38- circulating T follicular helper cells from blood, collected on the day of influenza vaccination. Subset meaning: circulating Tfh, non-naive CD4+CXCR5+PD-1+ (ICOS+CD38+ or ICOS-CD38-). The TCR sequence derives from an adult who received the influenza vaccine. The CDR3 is CASSPPGHRETEAFF. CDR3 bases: TGTGCCAGCTCACCACCCGGACATCGTGAAACTGAAGCTTTCTTT.